This T cell receptor beta chain was documented in a study of T cells in Graves' hyperthyroidism and ophthalmopathy. This clonotype appeared many times. The CDR3 consists of 14 residues. Trimming took 0 bases from V and 1 from J; bases not matched to a gene: 3. From germline, CDR1 is DFQATT and CDR2 SNEGSKA (reference sequence). Regions amplified from RNA transcripts were the TCR beta CDR3 regions. RT-PCR in the first round (using the HTBI primer set) targeted the TCR CDR3. TCRdb processed the multiplex PCR reads anew with MiXCR; each CDR3 protein has one entry. This table has nearly 250,000 distinct CDR3 sequences, 24% appearing once. An approximately 10 ml volume of fresh peripheral blood provided the PBMCs.

The sequenced sample consisted of blood. The rearrangement uses TRBV20-1 and TRBJ2-7; 7 bases line up with TRBD2. The sequence was obtained from a middle-aged woman with Graves' ophthalmopathy. This chain's CDR3 is CSARDRLASYEQYF. The CDR3 DNA reads TGCAGTGCTAGAGATCGACTAGCTTCCTACGAGCAGTACTTC.